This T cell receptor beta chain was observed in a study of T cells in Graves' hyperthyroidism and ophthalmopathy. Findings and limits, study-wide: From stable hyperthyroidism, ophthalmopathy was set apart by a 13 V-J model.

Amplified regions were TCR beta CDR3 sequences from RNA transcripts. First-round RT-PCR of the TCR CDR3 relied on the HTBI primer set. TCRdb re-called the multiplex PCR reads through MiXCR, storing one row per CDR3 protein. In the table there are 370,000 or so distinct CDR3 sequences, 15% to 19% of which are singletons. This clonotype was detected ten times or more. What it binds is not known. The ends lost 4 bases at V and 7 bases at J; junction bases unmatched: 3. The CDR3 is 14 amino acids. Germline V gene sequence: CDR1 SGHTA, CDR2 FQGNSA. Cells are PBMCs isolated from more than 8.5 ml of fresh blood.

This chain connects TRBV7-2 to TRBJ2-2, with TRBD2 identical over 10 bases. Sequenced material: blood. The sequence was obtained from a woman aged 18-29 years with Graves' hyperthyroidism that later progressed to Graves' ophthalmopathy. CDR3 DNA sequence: TGTGCCAGCAGCTATAGCGGGAGGAACGGGGAGCTGTTTTTT. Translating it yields CASSYSGRNGELFF.